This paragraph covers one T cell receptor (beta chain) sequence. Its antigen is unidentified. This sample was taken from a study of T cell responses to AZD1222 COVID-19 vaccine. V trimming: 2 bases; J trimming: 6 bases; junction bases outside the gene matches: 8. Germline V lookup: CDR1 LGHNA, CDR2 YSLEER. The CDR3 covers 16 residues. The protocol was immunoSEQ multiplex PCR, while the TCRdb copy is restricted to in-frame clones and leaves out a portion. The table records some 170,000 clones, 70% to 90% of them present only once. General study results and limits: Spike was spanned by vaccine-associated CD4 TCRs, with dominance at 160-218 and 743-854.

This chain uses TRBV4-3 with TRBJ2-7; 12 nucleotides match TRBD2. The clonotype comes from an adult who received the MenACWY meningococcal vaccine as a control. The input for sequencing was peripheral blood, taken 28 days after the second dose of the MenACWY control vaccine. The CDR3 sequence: CASSQNQLAGGREQYF. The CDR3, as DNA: TGCGCCAGCAGCCAAAACCAACTAGCGGGAGGTCGCGAGCAGTACTTC.